This entry lists 2 T cell receptor beta chains sequenced from one sample in a study of T cell repertoires in ileal Crohn's disease. TCRdb's copy holds only in-frame clones and misses some; the assay was immunoSEQ multiplex PCR. Of about 3,200 clones listed, about two thirds are singletons. As for time point: proximal margin of the surgical specimen (macroscopically non-inflamed). The sample comprised ileal tissue. The receptors derive from an adult with Crohn's disease.

The chain combines TRBV30 with TRBJ2-7, with D hard to call. This CDR3 has 13 residues. Per germline, CDR1 GTSNPN and CDR2 SVGIG (reference sequence). The V gene lost 0 bases and the J gene lost 3 bases, with 9 bases spanning the gap. CDR3 DNA: TGTGCCTGGAGTGTACAAACAGTCTACGAGCAGTACTTC. Amino acid sequence: CAWSVQTVYEQYF. Filled out from reference TRBV30 and TRBJ2-7, the complete variable domain reads SQTIHQWPATLVQPVGSPLSLECTVEGTSNPNLYWYRQAAGRGLQLLFYSVGIGQISSEVPQNLSASRPQDRQFILSSKKLLLSDSGFYLCAWSVQTVYEQYFGPGTRLTVT.

This sequence joins TRBV4-1 and TRBJ1-4, with TRBD1 identical over 7 bases. Germline loops: CDR1 MGHRA, CDR2 YSYEKL. The CDR3 totals 17 residues. V trimming: 4 bases; J trimming: 7 bases; junction bases outside the gene matches: 15. The CDR3 sequence is CASSPLPQGGGGEKLFF. CDR3 bases: TGCGCCAGCAGCCCCCTACCTCAGGGGGGGGGCGGTGAAAAACTGTTTTTT.